This is a list of T cell receptor beta chains from one sample in a study of response to subunit inactivated influenza vaccine. TCRdb re-called the RT-PCR reads through MiXCR, storing one row per CDR3 protein. The profile shows fewer than 650,000 distinct CDR3 sequences, about an eighth of them singletons. Sample: PBMCs from blood, taken roughly 46 days after vaccination. All receptors come from a man aged 50-59 years who received an inactivated influenza vaccine. The CDR3 runs from the conserved cysteine through the conserved F or W. A D gene is named only where the DNA matches it firmly. For some rows the clone size is stated as once, few or many, or as a class when expanded; others skip it.

D gene	V gene	clone size	J gene	CDR3 DNA	CDR3 protein
.	TRBV12-3/TRBV12-4	few	TRBJ1-6	TGTGCCAGCAGTCTGGACAGTTTCTCACCCCTCCACTTT	CASSLDSFSPLHF
TRBD1	TRBV4-2	.	TRBJ1-1	TGTGCCAGCAGCCAAACCGACAGGGTGGCCACTGAAGCTTTCTTT	CASSQTDRVATEAFF
TRBD2	TRBV20-1	few	TRBJ2-7	TGCAGTGCTAGAGGTGCGGGAGGGTACGAGCAGTACTTC	CSARGAGGYEQYF
.	TRBV7-9	.	TRBJ1-2	TGTGCCAGCAGCTCAGGGCAAGGCTACACCTTC	CASSSGQGYTF
.	TRBV20-1	.	TRBJ1-1	TGCGGTGGGGGGGGGCGATTCGCTGAAGCTTTCTTT	CGGGGRFAEAFF
.	TRBV12-3/TRBV12-4	many	TRBJ1-2	TGTGCCAGCAGTTTAGTGGGAAGCTATGGCTACACCTTC	CASSLVGSYGYTF
TRBD2	TRBV12-3/TRBV12-4	.	TRBJ2-2	TGTGCCAGCAGTCGGACTAGCCTGGCCGGGGAGCTGTTTTTT	CASSRTSLAGELFF
.	TRBV5-5	.	TRBJ1-1	TGTGCCAGCAGCTTGTTTAGGGATAACACTGAAGCTTTCTTT	CASSLFRDNTEAFF
.	TRBV7-2	.	TRBJ1-5	TGTGCCAGCAGCTACAGGGCAGGGGAGCCCCAGCATTTT	CASSYRAGEPQHF
.	TRBV27	.	TRBJ2-4	TGTGCCAGCAGTTTCTCCTTTCGGGGGGCCAAAAACATTCAGTACTTC	CASSFSFRGAKNIQYF
.	TRBV6-2/TRBV6-3	few	TRBJ1-1	TGTGCCAGCAGTTACTCTCCCGGAACGGGCACTGAAGCTTTCTTT	CASSYSPGTGTEAFF
TRBD2	TRBV4-1	.	TRBJ2-3	TGCGCCAGCAGCCCCTTTTTCGGGAGGGCCGGGACTAGCACAGATACGCAGTATTTT	CASSPFFGRAGTSTDTQYF
TRBD1	TRBV6-1	.	TRBJ2-1	TGTGCCACTGGAGCTGGACAGGGTTCGACTGAGCAGTTCTTC	CATGAGQGSTEQFF
.	TRBV20-1	few	TRBJ2-3	TGCAGTGCTAAAATGACTTGGCCAGTGACAGATACGCAGTATTTT	CSAKMTWPVTDTQYF
TRBD1	TRBV6-1	few	TRBJ1-3	TGTGCCAGCAGCCAGTATAGGGGGCTCGGAAACACCATATATTTT	CASSQYRGLGNTIYF
.	TRBV5-1	.	TRBJ2-1	TGCGCCAGCAGCTTGGCTGGTATAGTTGAAGAGAAGTTCTTC	CASSLAGIVEEKFF
.	TRBV7-2	many	TRBJ1-2	TGTGCCAGCAGCTTAGCCTCAGAAGCTAACTATGGCTACACCTTC	CASSLASEANYGYTF
TRBD1	TRBV12-3/TRBV12-4	few	TRBJ2-3	TGTGCCAGCAGTCTGGGGACAGCGGCAGATACGCAGTATTTT	CASSLGTAADTQYF
TRBD2	TRBV28	.	TRBJ2-7	TGTGCCAGCGGTTCAAATAGCGGGGGGCCGGGAGAGCAGTACTTC	CASGSNSGGPGEQYF
.	TRBV7-9	.	TRBJ2-1	TGTGCCAGCAGCGCAATCGGGCGTTCCTCCTACAATGAGCAGTTCTTC	CASSAIGRSSYNEQFF
.	TRBV10-3	.	TRBJ1-2	TGTGCCATCAGTGAGAAAGGCCAAGGAAACTATGGCTACACCTTC	CAISEKGQGNYGYTF
.	TRBV5-6	.	TRBJ2-3	TGTGCCAGCAGCTTCCGGCGGGCCAACGATGGAGATACGCAGTATTTT	CASSFRRANDGDTQYF
TRBD1	TRBV19	.	TRBJ1-5	TGTGCCAGTAGAACCGGGACAGGGGGGCTTAGAAGCAATCAGCCCCAGCATTTT	CASRTGTGGLRSNQPQHF
TRBD2	TRBV10-1	.	TRBJ2-1	TGCGCCAGCAGTGAGTCGTACGGGGGGGCCTACAATGAGCAGTTCTTC	CASSESYGGAYNEQFF
TRBD1	TRBV12-3/TRBV12-4	few	TRBJ2-1	TGTGCCACCCAAAGGGACAGCTCCTACAATGAGCAGTTCTTC	CATQRDSSYNEQFF
.	TRBV20-1	few	TRBJ2-7	TGCAGTGCTAGGAGAGGACAGTCCACCTACGAGCAGTACTTC	CSARRGQSTYEQYF
.	TRBV7-9	.	TRBJ2-1	TGTGCCAGCAGCTTCTCCTTGAAGAGGCCGGACGCCAATGAGCAGTTCTTC	CASSFSLKRPDANEQFF
.	TRBV11-2	.	TRBJ1-1	TGTGCCAGCAGCTCTCGGGGGGGATTGACAGCTGAAGCTTTCTTT	CASSSRGGLTAEAFF
.	TRBV4-1	.	TRBJ1-5	TGCGCCAGCAGCCAAGTTGGGAGTCAGGGAAATCAGCCCCAGCATTTT	CASSQVGSQGNQPQHF
.	TRBV2	few	TRBJ2-3	TGTGCCAGCAGTGAAGACACAGATACGCAGTATTTT	CASSEDTDTQYF
TRBD2	TRBV6-1	few	TRBJ2-7	TGTGCCAGCAGGAGCGGGGGGGTGGCCTACGAGCAGTACTTC	CASRSGGVAYEQYF
.	TRBV4-1	few	TRBJ2-1	TGCGCCAGCAGCCAAGATGACTTTTCCTACAATGAGCAGTTCTTC	CASSQDDFSYNEQFF
.	TRBV20-1	.	TRBJ2-5	TGCAGTGCCCACCCCCCGGGACGGCGACAAGAGACCCAGTACTTC	CSAHPPGRRQETQYF
.	TRBV27	.	TRBJ2-1	TGTGCCAGCAGTCCGGCAGGGGTATACAATGAGCAGTTCTTC	CASSPAGVYNEQFF
TRBD2	TRBV20-1	.	TRBJ2-2	TGCAGTGCTAGTAAGGACGGACTAGCGGGAGCTTGGAGAACCGGGGAGCTGTTTTTT	CSASKDGLAGAWRTGELFF
.	TRBV6-2/TRBV6-3	.	TRBJ2-7	TGTGCCAGCAGTTACTCGATGGGGGGCGCCTACGAGCAGTACTTC	CASSYSMGGAYEQYF
.	TRBV9	.	TRBJ2-1	TGTGCCAGCAGCGTAGACGGAAATTACAATGAGCAGTTCTTC	CASSVDGNYNEQFF
.	TRBV4-2	.	TRBJ1-2	TGTGCCAGCAGCCAAGACATGGGGACGGACTATGGCTACACCTTC	CASSQDMGTDYGYTF
TRBD1	TRBV12-3/TRBV12-4	few	TRBJ2-7	TGTGCCAGCAGTTGGACAGGGAAGAAGGCCTACGAGCAGTACTTC	CASSWTGKKAYEQYF
.	TRBV7-2	.	TRBJ2-7	TGTGTCAGCAGCTTAGGCGGAGGATACTACGAGCAGTACTTC	CVSSLGGGYYEQYF
.	TRBV6-1	.	TRBJ1-1	TGTGCCTCCCGGGGGACCGGATACACTGAAGCTTTCTTT	CASRGTGYTEAFF
.	TRBV5-1	few	TRBJ2-7	TGCGCCAGCAGCTTTGACCTCGGTGGGCAGTACTTC	CASSFDLGGQYF
.	TRBV9	.	TRBJ1-1	TGTGCCAGCAGCGTCTCAGGGGCTACGAACACTGAAGCTTTCTTT	CASSVSGATNTEAFF
.	TRBV12-3/TRBV12-4	few	TRBJ1-6	TGTGCCAGCAGTCCCCGTTTGGGTCGTGGTTCACCCCTCCACTTT	CASSPRLGRGSPLHF
.	TRBV7-4	.	TRBJ2-5	TGTGCCAGCAGCCCGGGGGGCCGCCAGTACTTC	CASSPGGRQYF
TRBD1	TRBV29-1	many	TRBJ2-7	TGCAGCGTTGAAGAGGGACAGAAACCATCCTACGAGCAGTACTTC	CSVEEGQKPSYEQYF
.	TRBV4-3	.	TRBJ2-1	TGCGCCAGCAGTCATCTAAGGGGGGGGCTGAATGAGCAGTTCTTC	CASSHLRGGLNEQFF
.	TRBV5-1	few	TRBJ2-5	TGCGCCAGCGGCATGGGCAAAGAGACCCAGTACTTC	CASGMGKETQYF
TRBD1	TRBV20-1	few	TRBJ1-5	TGCAGTGCTAGAAGGACAGGCTATAGCAATCAGCCCCAGCATTTT	CSARRTGYSNQPQHF
.	TRBV6-6	few	TRBJ1-1	TGTGCCAGCAGTTCCGGGCCCCAGGGGTTGGCTTTCTTT	CASSSGPQGLAFF
TRBD2	TRBV27	.	TRBJ2-3	TGTGCCAGCAGTTACGACTTAGCGGGAGCAGATACGCAGTATTTT	CASSYDLAGADTQYF
TRBD2	TRBV20-1	.	TRBJ2-3	TGCAGTGCTAGGGGATGGTCAGGGGGACTAGCGGCAAGTAGCACAGATACGCAGTATTTT	CSARGWSGGLAASSTDTQYF
.	TRBV6-1	.	TRBJ2-1	TGTGCCAGCAGTCAAACACAGGGATCGTACAATGAGCAGTTCTTC	CASSQTQGSYNEQFF